The 20 T cell receptor beta chains below were found in one sample sequenced in a study of CD8 T cells in Susac syndrome. The RNA, about 0.45 to 1 ug, was put through reverse transcription using random hexamers. TCRdb independently ran MiXCR on the immunoSEQ multiplex PCR reads; one entry per CDR3 protein. The table lists 150,000 to 160,000 distinct CDR3 sequences, about 95% of them singletons. The sequenced material came from CD4+ T cells from PBMCs. The receptor source for this set is a human donor with Susac syndrome.

This sequence joins TRBV12-3 or TRBV12-4 and TRBJ2-5, with D possibly being TRBD1 or TRBD2 (7 bases each). The CDR3 is 15 residues long. V was trimmed by 8 bases and J by 4 bases, leaving 20 bases between them. In DNA, the CDR3 is TGTGCCAGCGGAGCCAGCAGGGGGGGCCGAGAGACCCAGTACTTC. It is translated as CASGASRGGRETQYF.

The V and J genes are TRBV3-1 and TRBJ2-7; D may be TRBD1 (5 bases). The CDR3 loop spans 15 amino acids. Trimming took off 0 bases at V and 2 bases at J, with 11 bases between the two ends. The germline CDR1 and CDR2 sequences are LGHDT and YNNKEL (reference sequence). The CDR3 sequence: CASSQEGALPYEQYF. The DNA of the CDR3 is TGTGCCAGCAGCCAAGAAGGGGCTCTGCCCTACGAGCAGTACTTC.

V and J are TRBV20-1 and TRBJ2-4; TRBD2 aligns across 16 bases. CDR1 and CDR2 from the germline V gene are DFQATT and SNEGSKA (reference sequence). Unmatched junction bases numbered 10, after V lost 4 bases and J lost 1 base. The CDR3 loop spans 19 amino acids. CDR3 amino acids: CSAKNPGTSGGEAKNIQYF. The CDR3 DNA reads as TGCAGTGCTAAAAATCCCGGGACTAGCGGGGGGGAGGCCAAAAACATTCAGTACTTC.

The count of this clonotype is one. The chain carries TRBV2 and TRBJ2-3, with D hard to call. Germline V gene data show CDR1 as SNHLY and CDR2 as FYNNEI. CDR3 length: 13 amino acids. V was cut by 7 bases and J by 0 bases, with 8 bases left in between. In nucleotides, the CDR3 is TGTGCCAGCATGAGTGCTAGCACAGATACGCAGTATTTT. Residues: CASMSASTDTQYF.

The chain carries TRBV20-1 and TRBJ2-7; possible D gene TRBD2, 6 bases. V dropped 2 bases and J dropped 3 bases, with 17 bases sitting between them. CDR3 length equals 15 residues. Germline CDR1 DFQATT, CDR2 SNEGSKA (reference sequence). The CDR3 nucleotides read TGCAGTGCTAGAAATCCGCGCGGGGCCGACTACGAGCAGTACTTC. This encodes CSARNPRGADYEQYF.

This rearrangement joins TRBV19 to TRBJ2-6, with 8 bases lining up with TRBD1. Germline V lookup: CDR1 LNHDA, CDR2 SQIVND (reference sequence). The ends lost 9 bases at V and 0 bases at J; junction bases unmatched: 4. The CDR3 is 15 residues long. CDR3 bases: TGTGCCAGCTGGGACAGGATCTCTGGGGCCAACGTCCTGACTTTC. It specifies CASWDRISGANVLTF.

This chain uses TRBV20-1 with TRBJ2-6; weak D call: TRBD1 (5 bases). V was cut by 3 bases and J by 2 bases, with 8 bases left in between. Germline CDR1 reads DFQATT; CDR2 reads SNEGSKA (reference sequence). The CDR3 is 14 amino acids. In DNA form, the CDR3 reads TGCAGTGCTAGTAGGGGTGCTGGGGCCAACGTCCTGACTTTC. It translates to CSASRGAGANVLTF.

This clonotype has just a few counts. The V gene is TRBV7-9, the J gene TRBJ1-2; maybe TRBD1 (6 bases). V was trimmed by 3 bases and J by 5 bases, leaving 10 bases between them. From germline, CDR1 is SEHNR and CDR2 FQNEAQ (reference sequence). This CDR3 contains 13 residues. CDR3 bases: TGTGCCAGCAGCTTTCCAGGGGATTATGGCTACACCTTC. Translation: CASSFPGDYGYTF. Full variable domain (rest looked up from reference TRBV7-9 and TRBJ1-2): DTGVSQNPRHKITKRGQNVTFRCDPISEHNRLYWYRQTLGQGPEFLTYFQNEAQLEKSRLLSDRFSAERPKGSFSTLEIQRTEQGDSAMYLCASSFPGDYGYTFGSGTRLTVV.

This chain uses TRBV6-5 with TRBJ2-1; 10 bases are shared with TRBD2. This CDR3 is built from 13 residues. CDR1 is MNHEY, CDR2 SVGAGI, per germline. V was pared by 8 bases and J by 10 bases, with 8 bases of the junction left unmatched. CDR3 protein: CASRLAGVWEQFF. The DNA of the CDR3 is TGTGCCAGCCGGCTAGCGGGGGTGTGGGAGCAGTTCTTC.

The chain has TRBV5-1 and TRBJ1-1, with D unclear. This CDR3 comprises 11 residues. V shed 8 bases and J shed 8 bases, with 13 bases lying between them. CDR1 and CDR2 (germline): SGHRS, YFSETQ. The CDR3 bases are TGCGCCAGTACGGGAAGGGCCGAAGCTTTCTTT. This codes for CASTGRAEAFF.

The chain is built from TRBV29-1 and TRBJ2-5; 9 bases are a match to TRBD1. The CDR3 loop spans 13 amino acids. V lost 4 bases to trimming and J lost 4 bases; unmatched junction nucleotides: 4. Germline V gene sequence: CDR1 SQVTM, CDR2 ANQGSEA. CDR3 sequence (DNA): TGCAGCGTTGTGGGGGGACAGGGAGAGACCCAGTACTTC. Translated: CSVVGGQGETQYF.

The chain joins TRBV20-1 to TRBJ1-5; tentatively, D is TRBD1 (5 bases). The CDR3 is made up of 13 amino acids. Germline values: CDR1 DFQATT, CDR2 SNEGSKA (reference sequence). Between the trimmed V and J ends, which lost 2 bases and 2 bases, there was a span of 7 bases. The CDR3 DNA is TGCAGTGCTAGACGGGACGGCAATCAGCCCCAGCATTTT. Translating it yields CSARRDGNQPQHF.

V usage is TRBV13 and J usage is TRBJ1-6; no clear D gene. V dropped 5 bases and J dropped 9 bases, with 8 bases sitting between them. The CDR3 consists of 12 residues. The V gene's germline CDR1 is PRHDT and CDR2 FYEKMQ (reference sequence). The DNA of the CDR3 is TGTGCCAGCAGCCTAAAGGTTTCACCCCTCCACTTT. Amino acid sequence: CASSLKVSPLHF.

CDR3 loop: CASSYTLRGRSTDTQYF. The CDR3 DNA reads as TGTGCCAGCAGTTACACGCTTCGAGGGAGAAGCACAGATACGCAGTATTTT. The rearrangement links TRBV6-5 to TRBJ2-3; a weak D match, TRBD2 (5 bases). Germline lookup yields CDR1 MNHEY and CDR2 SVGAGI. CDR3 length: 17 amino acids. V was shortened by 2 bases and J by 0 bases, with 15 bases between the two germline ends.

The CDR3 DNA reads as TGCAGCGTTGGACTTGCAGATACGCAGTATTTT. This codes for CSVGLADTQYF. This sequence joins TRBV29-1 and TRBJ2-3; D not resolved. V gave up 4 bases and J gave up 4 bases, with 6 bases separating them. The CDR3 sequence is 11 residues long. Germline V lookup: CDR1 SQVTM, CDR2 ANQGSEA.

This sequence joins TRBV6-5 and TRBJ2-7, with a weak D call TRBD1 (6 bases). The CDR3 contains 15 residues. The germline V and J ends were trimmed by 4 bases and 2 bases, with 15 bases remaining between them. Germline V gives CDR1 MNHEY, CDR2 SVGAGI. The CDR3 protein is CASSSPRDTAYEQYF. CDR3 nucleotide sequence: TGTGCCAGCAGTTCCCCCCGGGACACCGCCTACGAGCAGTACTTC.

V is TRBV6-5 and J is TRBJ2-5; 8 bases are a match to TRBD1. CDR3 length: 13 residues. The junction had 3 bases not matched to a gene; V was cut back by 8 bases and J by 1 base. CDR1 is MNHEY and CDR2 is SVGAGI in the germline V gene. The CDR3 reads CASQTGGQETQYF. CDR3 DNA: TGTGCCAGCCAAACAGGGGGCCAAGAGACCCAGTACTTC.

The V and J genes are TRBV3-1 and TRBJ2-1; TRBD2 matches 9 bases. The V segment lost 0 bases and the J segment 4 bases; nucleotides outside the gene matches: 7. In germline, CDR1 is LGHDT, CDR2 YNNKEL (reference sequence). There are 17 residues in the CDR3. CDR3: CASSQDRAGGSYNEQFF. CDR3 in DNA: TGTGCCAGCAGCCAAGATCGAGCGGGGGGAAGTTACAATGAGCAGTTCTTC.

This chain joins TRBV4-1 and TRBJ2-3; 12 bases fit TRBD2. Germline CDR1 and CDR2: MGHRA and YSYEKL. The CDR3 has 15 residues. V shed 4 bases and J 7 bases; nucleotides not matched to a gene: 6. The CDR3 loop is CASSRTSGVPNTQYF. The CDR3, as DNA: TGCGCCAGCAGCCGGACTAGCGGGGTTCCTAATACGCAGTATTTT.

V and J are TRBV7-2 and TRBJ1-2, with 11 bases aligning to TRBD1. After removal of 5 bases from V and 4 bases from J, the junction contained 6 bases not matched to a gene. CDR1 is SGHTA and CDR2 is FQGNSA in the germline V gene. The CDR3 runs 15 residues. CDR3 bases: TGTGCCAGCAGCATCACCGGGACAGGGGGCTATGGCTACACCTTC. Translation gives CASSITGTGGYGYTF.